The T cell receptor (beta chain) under discussion was sequenced for a study of post-analysis software for immune sequencing data. Study as a whole: In terms of disease course, relapsing-remitting, secondary progressive and progressive-relapsing multiple sclerosis were included. Study-wide findings and caveats: TRBV5-6, TRBV5-1 and TRBV20-1 were among four or five TRBV segments more frequent in patients than controls.

The TCR beta cDNA libraries carried unique molecular identifiers. The T cell input of roughly 0.9 to 11 million gave roughly 0.5 million cDNA molecules. TCRdb re-derived calls from the PCR reads in MiXCR, one entry per CDR3 protein. The sample yields about 400,000 distinct CDR3 sequences, roughly 35% seen once. Looked up from germline, CDR1 is LGHNA and CDR2 is YSLEER. Trimming shortened V by 4 bases and J by 0 bases, and 10 bases separated the two germline ends. There are 15 residues in the CDR3. As concerns this clonotype: The antigen is undetermined.

Material for sequencing was blood. The chain carries TRBV4-3 and TRBJ1-5, with D unclear. This sequence originates from a girl aged 5-17 years with multiple sclerosis. The CDR3 region has the DNA TGCGCCAGCAGCCCGACCAGGAATAGCAATCAGCCCCAGCATTTT. As protein: CASSPTRNSNQPQHF.